The next 19 T cell receptor beta chains were all read from a single sample in a study of regulatory T cells in long-lasting Graves disease. Arm-PCR of CDR3 regions with iRepertoire HTBI primers generated TCR beta libraries. TCRdb re-called the multiplex PCR reads with MiXCR, one entry per CDR3 protein. The sample includes some 340,000 distinct CDR3 sequences, about 12% of them seen just once. Time point in this sample: newly diagnosed GD, antithyroid drugs for less than 3 months. Isolated PBMC RNA provided the starting material for the TCR library. The sample was also linked to a second study, of T cells in Graves' hyperthyroidism and ophthalmopathy.

The specimen comprised peripheral blood mononuclear cells (PBMCs), sampled at new diagnosis, from a patient treated with antithyroid drugs. The receptors shown here come from a young woman with Graves disease.

This clonotype has a count of ten or more. This rearrangement joins TRBV6-2 or TRBV6-3 to TRBJ2-3; tentatively, D is TRBD2 (5 bases). Trimming shortened V by 7 bases and J by 2 bases, and 7 bases separated the two germline ends. The CDR3 is 12 amino acids. Per the germline V gene, CDR1 is MNHEY and CDR2 is SVGEGT. CDR3 sequence: CASNDYTDTQYF. For the CDR3, the DNA is TGTGCCAGCAATGACTACACAGATACGCAGTATTTT.

The chain carries TRBV5-5 and TRBJ1-3, with D perhaps TRBD1 (5 bases). Trimming pared 1 base from V and 0 bases from J, leaving 8 bases between. Germline-derived CDR1 and CDR2 are SGHKS and YYEKEE (reference sequence). The CDR3 sequence is 15 residues long. The CDR3 reads CASSLYRSSGNTIYF. In DNA, the CDR3 is TGTGCCAGCAGCTTGTACAGGTCCTCTGGAAACACCATATATTTT. The entire variable domain, with the rest obtained from reference TRBV5-5 and TRBJ1-3, is as follows: DAGVTQSPTHLIKTRGQQVTLRCSPISGHKSVSWYQQVLGQGPQFIFQYYEKEERGRGNFPDRFSARQFPNYSSELNVNALLLGDSALYLCASSLYRSSGNTIYFGEGSWLTVV.

This clonotype was counted many times. This chain joins TRBV7-9 and TRBJ1-2; 12 bases line up with TRBD1. The CDR3 loop spans 15 amino acids. V lost 5 bases and J lost 8; bases outside the gene matches: 9. From germline, CDR1 is SEHNR and CDR2 FQNEAQ (reference sequence). The CDR3 DNA reads TGTGCCAGCAGCCCCCCGGGACAGGGGGCTTTCGGCTACACCTTC. Translated: CASSPPGQGAFGYTF.

This clonotype was counted between two and nine times. The junction and the germline gene differ at one end; a read error may be behind it. This sequence joins TRBV7-2 and TRBJ2-1, with a weak D call TRBD1 (5 bases). The V gene's germline CDR1 is SGHTA and CDR2 FQGNSA. This CDR3 has 15 amino acids. The CDR3, as DNA: TGTGCCAGCAGCTTAGTTCAGGGCTCCTACAGTGAGCAGTTCTTC. Amino acid sequence: CASSLVQGSYSEQFF.

This clonotype has a handful of counts. The chain combines TRBV12-3 or TRBV12-4 with TRBJ2-5; the match to TRBD2 covers 9 bases. V gave up 5 bases and J gave up 3 bases; unmatched junction bases: 4. CDR3 length: 14 residues. The CDR3 region is CASSPRLAEETQYF. DNA for the CDR3: TGTGCCAGCAGTCCTCGACTAGCGGAAGAGACCCAGTACTTC.

The V and J genes are TRBV7-6 and TRBJ2-1, with 8 positions matching TRBD2. The V gene's germline CDR1 is SGHVS and CDR2 FNYEAQ. V was clipped by 4 bases and J by 0 bases; unmatched bases: 8. The CDR3 loop spans 17 amino acids. Here the CDR3 reads CASSSSGSQSSYNEQFF. For the CDR3, the DNA is TGTGCCAGCAGCTCAAGCGGGAGTCAGAGCTCCTACAATGAGCAGTTCTTC.

This clonotype was detected ten times or more. This chain links TRBV7-2 with TRBJ1-1; D not resolved. The CDR3 spans 15 residues. Trimming removed 1 base at V and 3 bases at J, with 12 bases between. The germline gives CDR1 SGHTA, CDR2 FQGNSA. CDR3 in amino acids: CASSLVGILDTEAFF. CDR3 bases: TGTGCCAGCAGCTTAGTGGGGATTTTGGACACTGAAGCTTTCTTT. Drawing the rest from reference TRBV7-2 and TRBJ1-1, the complete variable domain is GAGVSQSPSNKVTEKGKDVELRCDPISGHTALYWYRQSLGQGLEFLIYFQGNSAPDKSGLPSDRFSAERTGGSVSTLTIQRTQQEDSAVYLCASSLVGILDTEAFFGQGTRLTVV.

This clonotype was seen at least ten times. This chain uses TRBV6-2 or TRBV6-3 with TRBJ1-2; 7 bases fit TRBD1. The CDR3 spans 15 residues. Germline lookup yields CDR1 MNHEY and CDR2 SVGEGT. The junction had 9 bases not matched to a gene; V was cut back by 2 bases and J by 6 bases. The CDR3, as DNA: TGTGCCAGCAGTTACCCCCTACGCCAGGGGGATGGCTACACCTTC. This sequence encodes CASSYPLRQGDGYTF.

This clonotype was observed a handful of times. This sequence may be a read error, since a much larger clone differs from it by one base. Lacking the conserved final phenylalanine or tryptophan, this CDR3 likely reflects a read error. The gene calls are TRBV6-1 and TRBJ1-1; tentatively, D is TRBD1 (5 bases). Per the germline V gene, CDR1 is MNHNS and CDR2 is SASEGT. This CDR3 is built from 15 residues. V was pared by 6 bases and J by 0 bases, with 14 bases between. The CDR3 bases are TGTGCCAGCAGCTTATCCGGGACCCTGAACACTGAAGCTTTCCTT. Encoded protein: CASSLSGTLNTEAFL.

The chain employs TRBV27 and TRBJ2-3; 7 nucleotides align to TRBD1. J lost 4 bases, V lost 6 bases, and 10 bases had no gene match. The CDR3 loop spans 15 amino acids. The germline gives CDR1 MNHEY, CDR2 SMNVEV (reference sequence). The CDR3 spells CASRQTGNIPDTQYF. For the CDR3, the DNA is TGTGCCAGCAGGCAGACAGGGAATATTCCAGATACGCAGTATTTT.

This clonotype was seen many times. This chain connects TRBV20-1 to TRBJ1-6; unclear D gene. CDR3 length equals 15 residues. Germline lookup yields CDR1 DFQATT and CDR2 SNEGSKA (reference sequence). V was clipped by 5 bases and J by 7 bases, with 18 bases between them. The CDR3 is CSASTPSVTNSPLHF. CDR3 nucleotide sequence: TGCAGTGCTTCGACGCCATCCGTCACCAATTCACCCCTCCACTTT.

The rearrangement uses TRBV6-2 or TRBV6-3 and TRBJ1-2; no clear D gene. Trimming removed 3 bases at V and 4 bases at J, with 15 bases between. In germline, CDR1 is MNHEY, CDR2 SVGEGT. This CDR3 spans 15 amino acids. The CDR3 DNA reads as TGTGCCAGCAGTTATGCCCCCGGGGTCGGCTATGGCTACACCTTC. Protein product: CASSYAPGVGYGYTF.

Many counts were recorded for this clonotype. The rearrangement uses TRBV20-1 and TRBJ1-1; maybe TRBD1 (5 bases). V shed 0 bases and J shed 5 bases, with 16 bases lying between them. Germline V gives CDR1 DFQATT, CDR2 SNEGSKA (reference sequence). The CDR3 sequence is 15 residues long. In nucleotides, the CDR3 is TGCAGTGCTAGAGATTTGGGACGGACGAGTACTGAAGCTTTCTTT. Translating gives CSARDLGRTSTEAFF.

In this sample, this clonotype turned up many times. This rearrangement joins TRBV4-1 to TRBJ1-4; TRBD1 might be the D (5 bases). V was cut by 4 bases and J by 6 bases, with 18 bases left in between. Germline V gene data show CDR1 as MGHRA and CDR2 as YSYEKL. This CDR3 is 16 amino acids long. Here the CDR3 reads CASSLPRDSSHEKLFF. CDR3 bases: TGCGCCAGCAGCCTTCCGCGGGACTCCTCTCATGAAAAACTGTTTTTT.

A few counts support this clonotype. The chain has TRBV29-1 and TRBJ2-6, with unresolved D. Deletions cut 1 base from V and 0 bases from J, with 4 bases between. The CDR3 has 14 amino acids. The germline CDR1 and CDR2 sequences are SQVTM and ANQGSEA. Here the CDR3 DNA reads TGCAGCGTTGAAGGACCCTCTGGGGCCAACGTCCTGACTTTC. Translated, it gives CSVEGPSGANVLTF. Supplemented by reference TRBV29-1 and TRBJ2-6, the full variable domain reads SAVISQKPSRDICQRGTSLTIQCQVDSQVTMMFWYRQQPGQSLTLIATANQGSEATYESGFVIDKFPISRPNLTFSTLTVSNMSPEDSSIYLCSVEGPSGANVLTFGAGSRLTVL.

In its sample, this clonotype was seen many times. V usage is TRBV6-5 and J usage is TRBJ2-3; possible D gene TRBD2, 7 bases. Germline loops: CDR1 MNHEY, CDR2 SVGAGI. Trimming took 0 bases from V and 5 from J, leaving 15 bases between them. The CDR3 length is 16 residues. CDR3 sequence (DNA): TGTGCCAGCAGTTACTCGTGGGGGGGCCTTAGAGATACGCAGTATTTT. Residues: CASSYSWGGLRDTQYF.

In this sample, this clonotype turned up many times. The chain is built from TRBV2 and TRBJ1-2; TRBD1 might be the D (5 bases). The ends were cut back, 7 bases at V and 4 bases at J, with 10 bases in the middle. Germline V lookup: CDR1 SNHLY, CDR2 FYNNEI. The CDR3 spans 12 residues. The CDR3 loop reads CASKGRPYGYTF. The CDR3 coding sequence is TGTGCCAGCAAGGGGCGGCCCTATGGCTACACCTTC.

This clonotype appeared many times. This chain joins TRBV20-1 and TRBJ1-1; the match to TRBD1 covers 8 bases. The CDR3 loop spans 16 amino acids. Germline CDR1 reads DFQATT; CDR2 reads SNEGSKA (reference sequence). Trimming at V came to 0 bases and at J to 5 bases, leaving 11 bases not matched to a gene. CDR3 coding DNA: TGCAGTGCTAGAGATGTCATACAGGGGGACGGTACTGAAGCTTTCTTT. This gives the protein CSARDVIQGDGTEAFF.

Ten or more counts support this clonotype. The genes are TRBV4-3 and TRBJ1-1; D gene ambiguous. The CDR3 is 15 residues long. Germline V gene lookup returns CDR1 LGHNA and CDR2 YSLEER. Trimming pared 0 bases from V and 4 bases from J, leaving 12 bases between. The CDR3 DNA reads as TGCGCCAGCAGCCAAGAGATGGGTTGGGGCACTGAAGCTTTCTTT. This gives the protein CASSQEMGWGTEAFF.